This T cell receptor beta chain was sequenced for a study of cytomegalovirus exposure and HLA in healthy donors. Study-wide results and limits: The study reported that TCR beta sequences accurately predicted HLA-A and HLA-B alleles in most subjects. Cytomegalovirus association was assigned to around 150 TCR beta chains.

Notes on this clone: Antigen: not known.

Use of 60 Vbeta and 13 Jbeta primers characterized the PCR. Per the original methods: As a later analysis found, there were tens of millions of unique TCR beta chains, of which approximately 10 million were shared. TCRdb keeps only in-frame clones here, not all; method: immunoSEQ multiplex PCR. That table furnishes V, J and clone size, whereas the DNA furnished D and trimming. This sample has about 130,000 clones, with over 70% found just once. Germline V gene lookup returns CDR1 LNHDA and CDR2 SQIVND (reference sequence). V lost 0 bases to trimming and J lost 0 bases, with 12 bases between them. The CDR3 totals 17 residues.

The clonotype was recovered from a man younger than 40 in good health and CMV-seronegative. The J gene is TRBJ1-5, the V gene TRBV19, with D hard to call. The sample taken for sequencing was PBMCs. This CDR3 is CASSIDHDTYSNQPQHF. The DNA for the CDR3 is TGTGCCAGTAGTATAGATCACGATACTTATAGCAATCAGCCCCAGCATTTT.